The 17 T cell receptor beta chains below were found in one sample sequenced in a study of cytomegalovirus exposure and HLA in healthy donors. Primers: 60 Vbeta forward and 13 Jbeta reverse. Sequencing was performed with immunoSEQ multiplex PCR; in TCRdb, only in-frame clones are kept and a portion is missing. The data show roughly 150,000 clones, 80% to 85% seen once. Sequenced: PBMCs. The origin of the receptors is a male donor in good health and CMV-seronegative.

The chain joins TRBV2 to TRBJ1-5, with D uncertain. The CDR3 is made up of 13 amino acids. Germline V lookup: CDR1 SNHLY, CDR2 FYNNEI. The V end lost 4 bases, the J end lost 8 bases, and 12 bases lay between the germline ends. The CDR3 protein is CASSVEGEEPQHF. CDR3 sequence (DNA): TGTGCCAGCAGTGTCGAGGGTGAGGAGCCCCAGCATTTT.

This chain's CDR3 is CASSFWPGGRDTQYF. CDR3 nucleotides: TGTGCCAGCAGTTTTTGGCCGGGGGGGAGGGATACGCAGTATTTT. The genes are TRBV27 and TRBJ2-3; 8 nucleotides line up with TRBD2. Germline trimming cut 3 bases from V and 6 bases from J; bases unmatched to any gene: 8. Germline assignment: CDR1 MNHEY and CDR2 SMNVEV (reference sequence). CDR3 size: 15 residues.

The DNA of the CDR3 is TGCGCCAGCAGTGAAACGAGTTACTACGAGCAGTACTTC. It specifies CASSETSYYEQYF. This rearrangement joins TRBV10-2 to TRBJ2-7; D remains ambiguous. The V and J ends lost 3 bases and 3 bases respectively, with 9 bases between them. The germline gives CDR1 WSHSY, CDR2 SAAADI. The length of the CDR3 is 13 residues.

The sample holds one count of this clone. The chain links TRBV11-2 to TRBJ1-2; 7 bases are shared with TRBD1. Germline V gives CDR1 SGHAT, CDR2 FQNNGV. The CDR3 contains 17 residues. V trimming: 4 bases; J trimming: 4 bases; junction bases outside the gene matches: 15. This CDR3 reads CASSWNSGQSVVYGYTF. CDR3 nucleotides: TGTGCCAGCAGCTGGAACTCGGGACAGTCCGTTGTCTATGGCTACACCTTC.

This clone was seen a handful of times. The chain couples TRBV10-1 to TRBJ2-6; TRBD1 is a possible D gene (6 bases). From germline, CDR1 is WNHNN and CDR2 SYGVQD (reference sequence). The CDR3 runs to 16 residues. The germline V and J ends were trimmed by 8 bases and 0 bases, with 14 bases remaining between them. The DNA of the CDR3 is TGCGCCAGCTCGGTGGGACATACCTCTGGGGCCAACGTCCTGACTTTC. As protein: CASSVGHTSGANVLTF.

The chain has TRBV5-1 and TRBJ2-3, with 12 bases that match TRBD2. V lost 4 bases to trimming and J lost 0 bases; unmatched junction nucleotides: 3. The germline V gene encodes CDR1 SGHRS and CDR2 YFSETQ. The CDR3 has 16 residues. CDR3 protein: CASSPLAGGSTDTQYF. In DNA form, the CDR3 reads TGCGCCAGCAGCCCCCTAGCGGGGGGGAGCACAGATACGCAGTATTTT.

The rearrangement uses TRBV4-3 and TRBJ2-7; 7 bases align to TRBD1. V shed 1 base, J shed 4 bases, and the junction held 4 bases outside the gene matches. The V gene's germline CDR1 is LGHNA and CDR2 YSLEER. The CDR3 loop spans 14 amino acids. CDR3 nucleotides: TGCGCCAGCAGCCAAGTTGACAGGGCGTACGAGCAGTACTTC. Amino acid sequence: CASSQVDRAYEQYF.

The chain couples TRBV4-1 to TRBJ2-3; tentative D call: TRBD2 (5 bases). Trimming removed 1 base at V and 3 bases at J, with 14 bases between. Germline V gene data show CDR1 as MGHRA and CDR2 as YSYEKL. This CDR3 has 16 amino acids. Written as DNA, the CDR3 is TGCGCCAGCAGCCAAGGACCGGACTCATCGACAGATACGCAGTATTTT. Translating it yields CASSQGPDSSTDTQYF.

This clone has only a few counts. The same CDR3 also results from other DNA sequences found in this sample. This chain's CDR3 is CSAGGQGYEQYF. DNA for the CDR3: TGCAGCGCGGGGGGACAGGGCTACGAGCAGTACTTC. The chain combines TRBV29-1 with TRBJ2-7, with 9 bases matching TRBD1. The CDR3 has 12 amino acids. With 7 bases clipped from V and 3 bases from J, the junction kept 4 bases outside the gene matches. CDR1 and CDR2 from the germline V gene are SQVTM and ANQGSEA.

The CDR3: CASTGTGTSGETQYF. The CDR3 DNA sequence: TGTGCCAGCACTGGTACCGGGACTAGCGGGGAGACCCAGTACTTC. The chain has TRBV6-1 and TRBJ2-5; TRBD2 matches 12 bases. There are 15 residues in the CDR3. The V gene end was trimmed by 7 bases and the J gene end by 5 bases; junction bases not matched to a gene: 8. The germline V gene has CDR1 MNHNS and CDR2 SASEGT.

The chain is built from TRBV27 and TRBJ1-1, with 7 bases identical to TRBD1. The CDR3 contains 13 residues. CDR1 and CDR2 from the germline V gene are MNHEY and SMNVEV (reference sequence). The V segment lost 7 bases and the J segment 4 bases; nucleotides outside the gene matches: 6. CDR3 sequence (DNA): TGTGCCAGCATTCAGACAGGGCGCACTGAAGCTTTCTTT. Its protein product is CASIQTGRTEAFF.

This sequence joins TRBV11-3 and TRBJ2-7, with D possibly TRBD1 on 6 matching bases. The CDR3 extends over 15 amino acids. Germline CDR1 reads SGHNT; CDR2 reads YENEEA. V was trimmed by 1 base and J by 2 bases, leaving 12 bases between them. CDR3 residues: CASSLGPGVPYEQYF. DNA of the CDR3: TGTGCCAGCAGCTTAGGGCCAGGGGTTCCCTACGAGCAGTACTTC.

This chain joins TRBV6-6 and TRBJ1-2; a possible D gene is TRBD1 (6 bases). This CDR3 has 14 residues. Between the trimmed V and J ends, which lost 4 bases and 0 bases, there was a span of 9 bases. Germline loops: CDR1 MNHNY, CDR2 SVGAGI (reference sequence). CDR3: CASSSDRTNYGYTF. DNA for the CDR3: TGTGCCAGCAGTTCCGACAGGACTAACTATGGCTACACCTTC.

The V call is TRBV4-3, the J call TRBJ2-6; D perhaps matches TRBD1 (6 bases). V dropped 1 base and J dropped 5 bases, with 15 bases sitting between them. Germline V gene sequence: CDR1 LGHNA, CDR2 YSLEER. The CDR3 is 17 residues long. The CDR3 DNA follows: TGCGCCAGCAGCCAAGGCTGGGGGCCTATGAGGGCCAACGTCCTGACTTTC. Protein product: CASSQGWGPMRANVLTF.

J is TRBJ2-2 and V is TRBV9; D may be TRBD2 (5 bases). The V gene's germline CDR1 is SGDLS and CDR2 YYNGEE. The germline V and J ends were trimmed by 0 bases and 0 bases, with 9 bases remaining between them. CDR3 length: 16 residues. In DNA form, the CDR3 reads TGTGCCAGCAGCGTAGGCGGAGGAACGAACACCGGGGAGCTGTTTTTT. Encoded protein: CASSVGGGTNTGELFF. The variable domain in full, with the rest retrieved from reference TRBV9 and TRBJ2-2, is DSGVTQTPKHLITATGQRVTLRCSPRSGDLSVYWYQQSLDQGLQFLIQYYNGEERAKGNILERFSAQQFPDLHSELNLSSLELGDSALYFCASSVGGGTNTGELFFGEGSRLTVL.

The rearrangement joins TRBV30 to TRBJ1-3; D unresolved. CDR3 length equals 14 residues. The V end lost 5 bases, the J end lost 0 bases, and 11 bases lay between the germline ends. Germline V lookup: CDR1 GTSNPN, CDR2 SVGIG (reference sequence). In DNA, the CDR3 is TGTGCCTGGGGCAGAGGGAGCTCTGGAAACACCATATATTTT. Residues: CAWGRGSSGNTIYF.

To note about this clone: Since the CDR3 does not end with the conserved phenylalanine or tryptophan, this likely comes from a read error. No DNA is shown, since the ends of the CDR3 on it are uncertain; the CDR3 is the one TCRdb lists. The chain carries TRBV2 and TRBJ1-2; the table's D call TRBD1 went unverified against the DNA. The CDR3 contains 12 residues when both ends are counted. Looked up from germline, CDR1 is SNHLY and CDR2 is FYNNEI. This CDR3 reads CASRTGTGGLST.